This T cell receptor beta chain emerged from a study of blood T cells in healthy people across ages. Per-sample PBMC isolation yielded at least 7 million cells. It was with a sample-barcoded 5' primer and a J-beta primer mix that a second PCR of roughly 7 to 12 cycles was run. Every sample gave at least 3 million paired-end reads containing CDR3. TCRdb analysed the 5' RACE reads with MiXCR anew, one entry per CDR3 protein. This sample has 800,000 to 1,300,000 distinct CDR3 sequences, with almost 25% found just once. Germline-derived CDR1 and CDR2 are SQVTM and ANQGSEA. V lost 7 bases and J 6 bases, leaving 24 bases between the germline ends. The CDR3 contains 15 residues. This sample also appeared in a second study, on T cells of mothers and their children.

J is TRBJ2-5 and V is TRBV29-1; D is uncertain. Sequencing used blood. The receptor comes from a girl aged 2-10 years in good health. CDR3: CSALTGDSYVKTQYF. CDR3 nucleotide sequence: TGCAGCGCCCTTACTGGAGACTCGTATGTAAAGACCCAGTACTTC.